The present TCR beta chain was sequenced within a study of graft-versus-host responses after intestinal transplantation. Study-level information: Those transplanted obtained multivisceral, liver-intestinal, or isolated intestinal grafts. Study-wide results and limits: Graft-donor T cell macrochimerism coincided with high graft-versus-host to host-versus-graft clonal ratios in allografts.

This CDR3 contains 17 residues. CDR1 SGHTS and CDR2 YDEGEE come from the germline V gene. V lost 0 bases and J 2 bases, leaving 16 bases between the germline ends. Libraries were prepared by immunoSEQ multiplex PCR; TCRdb keeps only in-frame clonotypes and omits some of them. The repertoire consists of roughly 6,900 clones, with around a quarter occurring once and the leading ten covering over 6%. The culture paired roughly 200,000 irradiated violet-dye-labeled stimulators with roughly 200,000 CFSE-labeled responders. The V call is TRBV5-8, the J call TRBJ2-3; D perhaps matches TRBD2 (6 bases). The TCR originated in a human patient who was an organ donor for intestinal transplantation. The material sequenced was alloreactive CD8+ T cells from a mixed lymphocyte reaction culture, taken before transplantation. Subset indicated: CFSE-low proliferating T cells sorted from roughly six-day pre-transplant mixed lymphocyte reaction (GvH or HvG direction). CDR3 nucleotides: TGTGCCAGCAGCTTGGATATTGCGGGACCCCACACAGATACGCAGTATTTT. Encoded protein: CASSLDIAGPHTDTQYF.